This TCR beta chain comes out of a study of cytomegalovirus exposure and HLA in healthy donors. V lost 2 bases and J lost 2; bases outside the gene matches: 9. The CDR3 has 17 amino acids. CDR1 and CDR2 (germline): MNHNS, SASEGT. Study-wide points: For TCR beta chains, V- and J-gene trimming was later linked to a missense DCLRE1C variant. The study designated 150 or so TCR beta chains cytomegalovirus-associated.

Concerning this clone: The antigen is unknown.

PCR was performed using 60 Vbeta and 13 Jbeta primers. TCRdb's table, derived via immunoSEQ multiplex PCR, lists solely in-frame clones and lacks some. The sample contains about 200,000 clones, 70% to 80% of which appear only once. V and J are TRBV6-1 and TRBJ2-7, with 10 positions matching TRBD2. This receptor was identified in a male donor in good health and CMV-seronegative. Sequenced: PBMCs. The CDR3 is CASSERLAGWRPYEQYF. The CDR3 bases are TGTGCCAGCAGTGAAAGACTAGCGGGTTGGCGTCCCTACGAGCAGTACTTC.